Listed below are T cell receptor beta chains from one sample, sequenced in a study of shared clonotypes between healthy human individuals. This table comes from immunoSEQ multiplex PCR, and its TCRdb copy is limited to in-frame clones, with some not included. The table has some 2,000,000 clones, around 95% seen once. Sequencing was performed on naive CD4+ T cells sorted from blood. These receptors all stem from a man aged 18 to 29 in good health. Both conserved end residues are trimmed from each CDR3. A D gene is named only where the DNA matches it firmly. Clone sizes are given selectively: once, few, many, or a class where the clone is expanded.

j_call: TRBJ1-6
d_call: .
clone_size: .
v_call: TRBV10-1
cdr3_aa: ASSVQSNSPLH

j_call: TRBJ1-2
d_call: .
clone_size: .
v_call: TRBV2
cdr3_aa: ASRDVVAVGLGGYT

j_call: TRBJ2-1
d_call: .
clone_size: .
v_call: TRBV6-4
cdr3_aa: ASSANEGVYPHEQF

j_call: TRBJ2-3
d_call: TRBD2
clone_size: .
v_call: TRBV7-8
cdr3_aa: ASSFGTITDTQY

j_call: TRBJ2-1
d_call: TRBD2
clone_size: .
v_call: TRBV28
cdr3_aa: ASTWTSGYNEQF

j_call: TRBJ2-5
d_call: .
clone_size: once
v_call: TRBV30
cdr3_aa: AWSGLKQETQY

j_call: TRBJ1-6
d_call: TRBD1
clone_size: once
v_call: TRBV4-1
cdr3_aa: ASSQRAPGTGNSPLH

j_call: TRBJ2-2
d_call: TRBD1
clone_size: once
v_call: TRBV30
cdr3_aa: AWSSTGQGAGELF

j_call: TRBJ2-2
d_call: TRBD1
clone_size: once
v_call: TRBV7-9
cdr3_aa: ASDMGQGYTGELF

j_call: TRBJ1-5
d_call: .
clone_size: .
v_call: TRBV28
cdr3_aa: ASSAGSLGDQPQH

j_call: TRBJ2-7
d_call: .
clone_size: .
v_call: TRBV5-1
cdr3_aa: ASSPGQTYEQY

j_call: TRBJ2-2
d_call: TRBD1
clone_size: .
v_call: TRBV27
cdr3_aa: ASRQGPGELF

j_call: TRBJ2-7
d_call: TRBD1
clone_size: .
v_call: TRBV6-1
cdr3_aa: ASRLSQGAAYEQY

j_call: TRBJ2-1
d_call: .
clone_size: .
v_call: TRBV29-1
cdr3_aa: SAAPRGKFYNEQF

j_call: TRBJ1-1
d_call: .
clone_size: .
v_call: TRBV9
cdr3_aa: ASSAGFAGPTEAF

j_call: TRBJ2-3
d_call: .
clone_size: .
v_call: TRBV9
cdr3_aa: ASSVRVSTDTQY

j_call: TRBJ2-5
d_call: TRBD1
clone_size: .
v_call: TRBV28
cdr3_aa: ASSLGTGGQETQY